The subject of this entry is one T cell receptor beta chain. This entry belongs to a study of control samples from healthy donors and cancer patients. The V gene end was trimmed by 6 bases and the J gene end by 4 bases; junction bases not matched to a gene: 5. Germline CDR1 reads LNHDA; CDR2 reads SQIVND (reference sequence). The CDR3 is 13 amino acids. The assay was immunoSEQ multiplex PCR, and TCRdb's table has in-frame clones only and misses some. The table includes approximately 160,000 clones, around 90% detected once. The chain employs TRBV19 and TRBJ1-2; TRBD1 matches 7 bases. The sequence was collected from a woman in her twenties or thirties in good health. The sequenced material came from blood. The chain's CDR3 is CASSGQASYGYTF. In nucleotides, the CDR3 is TGTGCCAGTAGCGGACAGGCGAGCTATGGCTACACCTTC.